One T cell receptor beta chain is described in this entry. Antigen unknown. Sequencing was performed with immunoSEQ multiplex PCR; in TCRdb, only in-frame clones are kept and a portion is missing. The data hold about 81,000 clones, with less than 90% observed a single time. This CDR3 is built from 11 residues. Germline lookup yields CDR1 LNHDA and CDR2 SQIVND (reference sequence). V was trimmed by 5 bases and J by 7 bases, leaving 9 bases between them. This specimen belongs to a study of graft-versus-host responses after intestinal transplantation. This sample comprised unstimulated CD4+ T cells sorted from spleen or lymph node cells, obtained before intestinal transplant. This sequence joins TRBV19 and TRBJ2-7, with a possible D match to TRBD1 (5 bases). This TCR was sampled from a human donor who received an intestinal transplant. DNA of the CDR3: TGTGCCAGTAGTGCCGCAGGGGAGCAGTACTTC. This gives the protein CASSAAGEQYF.